A selection of T cell receptor beta chains follows, all from one sample in a study of cytomegalovirus exposure and HLA in healthy donors. Profiled with immunoSEQ multiplex PCR; TCRdb holds only in-frame clones, not every one. The table includes about 190,000 clones, less than 90% detected once. The specimen was PBMCs. The source is a boy aged 10-17 years in good health and CMV-seronegative. Both conserved end residues are part of each CDR3. Each record gives: CDR3 protein, CDR3 DNA, V gene, J gene, clone size, D gene. The D gene is left open where the match is weak. A row's size may be missing; if present it is once, few, many or a size class.

cdr3_aa: CAWTVSDGYTF
cdr3_nt: TGTGCCTGGACGGTGAGCGATGGCTACACCTTC
v_call: TRBV30
j_call: TRBJ1-2
clone_size: once
d_call: .

cdr3_aa: CASSYRRSSEAFF
cdr3_nt: TGTGCCAGCAGTTATCGCCGGAGTTCTGAAGCTTTCTTT
v_call: TRBV6-5
j_call: TRBJ1-1
clone_size: few
d_call: .

cdr3_aa: CASSSGVSNQPQHF
cdr3_nt: TGTGCCAGCAGCTCCGGTGTAAGCAATCAGCCCCAGCATTTT
v_call: TRBV13
j_call: TRBJ1-5
clone_size: once
d_call: .

cdr3_aa: CASSPWGGDTEAFF
cdr3_nt: TGTGCCAGCTCACCATGGGGGGGGGACACTGAAGCTTTCTTT
v_call: TRBV18
j_call: TRBJ1-1
clone_size: .
d_call: .

cdr3_aa: CASSLKGLAANTGELFF
cdr3_nt: TGTGCCAGCAGCTTAAAGGGACTAGCGGCGAACACCGGGGAGCTGTTTTTT
v_call: TRBV7-2
j_call: TRBJ2-2
clone_size: .
d_call: TRBD2

cdr3_aa: CASRLASTDTQYF
cdr3_nt: TGTGCCAGCAGACTAGCGAGCACAGATACGCAGTATTTT
v_call: TRBV7-3
j_call: TRBJ2-3
clone_size: .
d_call: TRBD2

cdr3_aa: CAWSRIGGYYNEQFF
cdr3_nt: TGTGCCTGGTCCCGGATCGGGGGGTACTACAATGAGCAGTTCTTC
v_call: TRBV30
j_call: TRBJ2-1
clone_size: .
d_call: TRBD2

cdr3_aa: CASSPWTGGAVGAFF
cdr3_nt: TGTGCCAGCAGCCCCTGGACAGGGGGCGCGGTTGGAGCTTTCTTT
v_call: TRBV7-9
j_call: TRBJ1-1
clone_size: .
d_call: TRBD1

cdr3_aa: CASSVELRQGFLGGYTF
cdr3_nt: TGTGCCAGCAGCGTAGAATTGAGACAGGGATTTCTTGGGGGCTACACCTTC
v_call: TRBV9
j_call: TRBJ1-2
clone_size: once
d_call: TRBD1

cdr3_aa: CALRTEMNTEAFF
cdr3_nt: TGTGCCCTACGGACAGAGATGAACACTGAAGCTTTCTTT
v_call: TRBV10-3
j_call: TRBJ1-1
clone_size: .
d_call: .

cdr3_aa: CASRHWGLSPLHF
cdr3_nt: TGTGCCAGCAGGCACTGGGGGCTGTCACCCCTCCACTTT
v_call: TRBV21-1
j_call: TRBJ1-6
clone_size: .
d_call: .